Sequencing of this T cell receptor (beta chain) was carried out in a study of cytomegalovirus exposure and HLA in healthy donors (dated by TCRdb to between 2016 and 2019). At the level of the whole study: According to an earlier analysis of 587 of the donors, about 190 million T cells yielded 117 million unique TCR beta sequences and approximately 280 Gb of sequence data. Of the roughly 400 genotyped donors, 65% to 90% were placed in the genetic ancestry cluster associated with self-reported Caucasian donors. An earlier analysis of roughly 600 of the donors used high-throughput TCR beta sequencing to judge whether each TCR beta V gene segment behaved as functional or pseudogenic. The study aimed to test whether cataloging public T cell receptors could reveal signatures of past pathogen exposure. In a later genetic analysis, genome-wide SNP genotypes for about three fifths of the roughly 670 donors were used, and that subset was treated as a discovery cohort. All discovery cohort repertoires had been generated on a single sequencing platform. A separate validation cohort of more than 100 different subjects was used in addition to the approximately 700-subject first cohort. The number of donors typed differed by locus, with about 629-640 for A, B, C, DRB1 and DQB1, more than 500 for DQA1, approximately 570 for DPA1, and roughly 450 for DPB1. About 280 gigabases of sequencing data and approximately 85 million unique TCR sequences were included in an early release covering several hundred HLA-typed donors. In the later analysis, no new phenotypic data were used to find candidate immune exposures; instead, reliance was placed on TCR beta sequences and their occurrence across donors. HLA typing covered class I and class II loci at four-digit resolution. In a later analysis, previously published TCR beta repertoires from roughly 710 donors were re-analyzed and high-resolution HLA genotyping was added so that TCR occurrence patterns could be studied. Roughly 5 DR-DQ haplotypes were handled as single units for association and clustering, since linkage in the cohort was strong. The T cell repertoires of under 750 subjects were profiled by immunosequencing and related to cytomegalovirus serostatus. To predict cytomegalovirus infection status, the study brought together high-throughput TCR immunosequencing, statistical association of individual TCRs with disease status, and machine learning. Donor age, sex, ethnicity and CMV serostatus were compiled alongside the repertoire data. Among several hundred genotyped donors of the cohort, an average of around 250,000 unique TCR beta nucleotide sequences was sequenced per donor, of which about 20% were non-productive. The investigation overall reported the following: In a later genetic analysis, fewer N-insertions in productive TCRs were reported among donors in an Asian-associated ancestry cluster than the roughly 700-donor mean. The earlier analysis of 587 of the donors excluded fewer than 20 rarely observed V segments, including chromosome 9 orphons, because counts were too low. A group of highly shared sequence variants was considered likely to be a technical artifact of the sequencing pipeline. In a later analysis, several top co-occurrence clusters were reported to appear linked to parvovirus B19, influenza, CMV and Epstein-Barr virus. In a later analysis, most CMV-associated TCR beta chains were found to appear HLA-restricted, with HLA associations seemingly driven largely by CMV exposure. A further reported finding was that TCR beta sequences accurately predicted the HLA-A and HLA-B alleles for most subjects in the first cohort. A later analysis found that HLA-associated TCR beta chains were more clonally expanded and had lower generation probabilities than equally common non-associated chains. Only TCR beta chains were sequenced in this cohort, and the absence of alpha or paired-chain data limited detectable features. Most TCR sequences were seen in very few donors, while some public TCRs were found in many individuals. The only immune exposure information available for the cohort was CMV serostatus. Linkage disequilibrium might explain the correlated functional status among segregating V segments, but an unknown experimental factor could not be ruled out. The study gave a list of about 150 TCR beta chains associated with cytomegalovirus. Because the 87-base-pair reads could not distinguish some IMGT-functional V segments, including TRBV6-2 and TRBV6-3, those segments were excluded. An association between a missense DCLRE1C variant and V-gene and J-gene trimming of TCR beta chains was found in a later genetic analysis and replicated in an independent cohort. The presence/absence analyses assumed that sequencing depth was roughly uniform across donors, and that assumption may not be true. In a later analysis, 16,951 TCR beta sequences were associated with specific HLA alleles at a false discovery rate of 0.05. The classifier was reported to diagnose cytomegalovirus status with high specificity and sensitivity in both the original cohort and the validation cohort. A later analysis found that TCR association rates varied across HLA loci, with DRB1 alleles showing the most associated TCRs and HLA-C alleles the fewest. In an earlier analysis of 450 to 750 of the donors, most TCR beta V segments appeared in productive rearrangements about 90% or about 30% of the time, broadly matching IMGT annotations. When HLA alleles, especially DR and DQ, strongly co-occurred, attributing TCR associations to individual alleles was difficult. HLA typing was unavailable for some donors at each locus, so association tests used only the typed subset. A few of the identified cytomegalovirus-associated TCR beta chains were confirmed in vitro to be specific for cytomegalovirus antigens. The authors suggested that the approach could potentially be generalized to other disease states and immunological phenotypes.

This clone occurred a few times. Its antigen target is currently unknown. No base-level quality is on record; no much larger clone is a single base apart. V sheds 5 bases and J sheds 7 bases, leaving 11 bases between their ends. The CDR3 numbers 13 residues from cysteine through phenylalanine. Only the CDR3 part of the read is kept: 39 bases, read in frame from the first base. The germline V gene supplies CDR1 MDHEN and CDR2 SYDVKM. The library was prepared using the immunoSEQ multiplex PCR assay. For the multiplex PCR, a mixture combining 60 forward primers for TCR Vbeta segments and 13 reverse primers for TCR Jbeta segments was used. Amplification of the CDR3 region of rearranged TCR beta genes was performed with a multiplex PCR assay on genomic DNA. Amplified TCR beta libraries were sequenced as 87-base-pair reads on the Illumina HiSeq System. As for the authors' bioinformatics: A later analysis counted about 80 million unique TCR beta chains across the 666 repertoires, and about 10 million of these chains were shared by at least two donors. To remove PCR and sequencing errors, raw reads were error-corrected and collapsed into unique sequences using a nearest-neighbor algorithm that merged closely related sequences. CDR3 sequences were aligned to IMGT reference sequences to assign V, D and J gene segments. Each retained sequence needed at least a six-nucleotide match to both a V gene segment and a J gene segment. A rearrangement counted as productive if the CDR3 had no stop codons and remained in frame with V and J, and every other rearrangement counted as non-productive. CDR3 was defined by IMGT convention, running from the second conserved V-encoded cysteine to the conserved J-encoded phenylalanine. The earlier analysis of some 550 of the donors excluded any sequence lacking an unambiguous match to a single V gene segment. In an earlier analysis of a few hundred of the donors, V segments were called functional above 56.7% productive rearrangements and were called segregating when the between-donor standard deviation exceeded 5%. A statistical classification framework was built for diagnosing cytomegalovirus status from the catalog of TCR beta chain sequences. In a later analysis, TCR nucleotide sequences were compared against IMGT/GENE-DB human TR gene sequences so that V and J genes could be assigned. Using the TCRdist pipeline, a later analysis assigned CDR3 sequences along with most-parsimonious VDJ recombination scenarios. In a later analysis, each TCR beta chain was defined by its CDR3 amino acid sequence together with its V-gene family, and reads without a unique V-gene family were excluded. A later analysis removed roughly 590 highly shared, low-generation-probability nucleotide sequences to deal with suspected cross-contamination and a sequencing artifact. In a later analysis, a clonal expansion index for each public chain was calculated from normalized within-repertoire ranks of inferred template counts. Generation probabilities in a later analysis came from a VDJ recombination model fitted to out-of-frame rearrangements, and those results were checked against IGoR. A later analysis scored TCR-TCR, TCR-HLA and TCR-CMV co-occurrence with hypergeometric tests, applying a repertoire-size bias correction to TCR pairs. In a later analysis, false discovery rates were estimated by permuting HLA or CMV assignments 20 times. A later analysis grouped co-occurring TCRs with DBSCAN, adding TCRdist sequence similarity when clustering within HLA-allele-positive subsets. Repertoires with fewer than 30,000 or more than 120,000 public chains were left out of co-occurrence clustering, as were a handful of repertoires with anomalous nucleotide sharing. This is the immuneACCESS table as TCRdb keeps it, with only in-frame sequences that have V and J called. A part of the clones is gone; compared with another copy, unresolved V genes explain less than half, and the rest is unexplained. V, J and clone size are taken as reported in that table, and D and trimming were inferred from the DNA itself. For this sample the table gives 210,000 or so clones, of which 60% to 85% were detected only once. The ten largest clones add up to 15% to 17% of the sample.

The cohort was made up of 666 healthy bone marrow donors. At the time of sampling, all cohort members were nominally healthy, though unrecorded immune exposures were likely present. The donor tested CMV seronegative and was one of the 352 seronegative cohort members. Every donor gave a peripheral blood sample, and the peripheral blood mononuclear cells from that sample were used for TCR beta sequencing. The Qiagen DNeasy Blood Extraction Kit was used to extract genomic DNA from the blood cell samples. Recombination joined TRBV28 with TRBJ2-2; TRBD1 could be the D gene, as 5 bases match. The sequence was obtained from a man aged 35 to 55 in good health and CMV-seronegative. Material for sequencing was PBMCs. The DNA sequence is TGTGCCAGCAGTCCCGGCAGGGACGGGGAGCTGTTTTTT. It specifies CASSPGRDGELFF.